The TCR delta chain under discussion was sequenced for a study of gamma-delta chains in newborns, infants, children. Study background: Innate gammadelta T cells reportedly expand polyclonally right after birth, driven by microbial exposure, per the title.

TCRdb re-identified clones in the reads via CATT. Among fewer than 15,000 delta-chain clones listed, 7.3% were seen once. The sample was blood. The receptor comes from a child who was a newborn, infant or young child, either healthy, febrile or measles-vaccinated (not recorded which).

CDR3 nucleotides: TGTGCCTGTGACGTACTGGGGGATAAAATAAAATACACCGATAAACTCATCTTT. Protein product: CACDVLGDKIKYTDKLIF. The chain uses TRDV2 and TRDJ1; 11 bases match TRDD3. CDR1 is GEAIGNYY and CDR2 is EKD in the germline V gene. The CDR3 has 18 amino acids. V dropped 3 bases and J dropped 0; count of bases not matched to a gene: 11.